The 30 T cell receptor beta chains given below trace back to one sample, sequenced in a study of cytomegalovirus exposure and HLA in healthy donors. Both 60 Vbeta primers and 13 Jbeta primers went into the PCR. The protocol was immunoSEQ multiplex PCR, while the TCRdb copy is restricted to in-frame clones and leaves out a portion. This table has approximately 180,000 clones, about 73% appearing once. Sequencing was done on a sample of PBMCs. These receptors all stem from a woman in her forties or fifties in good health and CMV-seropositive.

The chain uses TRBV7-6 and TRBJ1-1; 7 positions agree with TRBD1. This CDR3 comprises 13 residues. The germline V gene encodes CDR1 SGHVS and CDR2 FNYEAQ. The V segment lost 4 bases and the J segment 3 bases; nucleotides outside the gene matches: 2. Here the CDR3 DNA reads TGTGCCAGCAGCTCTCAGGGGGACACTGAAGCTTTCTTT. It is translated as CASSSQGDTEAFF.

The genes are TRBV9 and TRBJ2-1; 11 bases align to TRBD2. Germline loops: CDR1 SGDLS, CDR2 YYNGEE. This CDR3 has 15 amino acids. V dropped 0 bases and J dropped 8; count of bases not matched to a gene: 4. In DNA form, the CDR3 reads TGTGCCAGCAGCGTAGTTAGCGGGGGGGCGGATGAGCAGTTCTTC. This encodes CASSVVSGGADEQFF.

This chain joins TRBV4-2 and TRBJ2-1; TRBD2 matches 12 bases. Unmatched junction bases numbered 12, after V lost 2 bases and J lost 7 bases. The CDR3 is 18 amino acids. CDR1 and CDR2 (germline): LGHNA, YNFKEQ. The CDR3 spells CASSQKLMGLAGGNEQFF. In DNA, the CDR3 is TGTGCCAGCAGCCAAAAACTGATGGGGCTAGCGGGGGGGAATGAGCAGTTCTTC.

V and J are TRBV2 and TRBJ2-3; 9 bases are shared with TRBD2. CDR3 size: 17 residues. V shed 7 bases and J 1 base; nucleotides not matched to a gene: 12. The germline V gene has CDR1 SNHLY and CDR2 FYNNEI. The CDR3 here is CASTPSYLAGGTDTQYF. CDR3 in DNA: TGTGCCAGCACCCCCTCCTACTTAGCGGGGGGCACAGATACGCAGTATTTT.

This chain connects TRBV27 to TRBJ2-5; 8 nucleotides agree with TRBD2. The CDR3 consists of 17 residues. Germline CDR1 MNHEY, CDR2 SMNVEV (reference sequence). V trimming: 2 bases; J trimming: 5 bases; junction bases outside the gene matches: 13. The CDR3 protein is CASSLRGRGGGMETQYF. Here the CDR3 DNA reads TGTGCCAGCAGTTTAAGGGGGAGGGGCGGGGGGATGGAGACCCAGTACTTC.

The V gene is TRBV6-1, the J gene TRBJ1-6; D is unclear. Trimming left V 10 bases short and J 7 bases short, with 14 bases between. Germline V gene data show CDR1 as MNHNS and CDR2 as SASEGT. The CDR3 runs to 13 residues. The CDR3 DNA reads TGTGCCACACGGTCGACTTCCAATTCACCCCTCCACTTT. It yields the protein CATRSTSNSPLHF.

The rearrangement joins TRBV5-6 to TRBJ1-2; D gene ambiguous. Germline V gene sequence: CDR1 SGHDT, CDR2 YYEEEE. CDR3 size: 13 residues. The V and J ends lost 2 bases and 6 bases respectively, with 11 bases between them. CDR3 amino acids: CASSFRGPDGYTF. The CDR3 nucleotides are TGTGCCAGCAGCTTCCGGGGTCCAGATGGCTACACCTTC. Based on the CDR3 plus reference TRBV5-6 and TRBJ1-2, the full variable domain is DAGVTQSPTHLIKTRGQQVTLRCSPKSGHDTVSWYQQALGQGPQFIFQYYEEEERQRGNFPDRFSGHQFPNYSSELNVNALLLGDSALYLCASSFRGPDGYTFGSGTRLTVV.

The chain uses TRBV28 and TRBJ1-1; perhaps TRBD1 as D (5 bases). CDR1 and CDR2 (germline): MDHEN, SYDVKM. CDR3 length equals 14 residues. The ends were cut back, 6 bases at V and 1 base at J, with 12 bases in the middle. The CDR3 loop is CASRRGGENTEAFF. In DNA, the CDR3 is TGTGCCAGCAGAAGGGGCGGGGAGAACACTGAAGCTTTCTTT.

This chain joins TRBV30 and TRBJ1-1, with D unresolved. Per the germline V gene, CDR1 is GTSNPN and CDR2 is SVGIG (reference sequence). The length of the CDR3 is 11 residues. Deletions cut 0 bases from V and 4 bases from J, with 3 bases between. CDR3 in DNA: TGTGCCTGGAGTGTTCTCACTGAAGCTTTCTTT. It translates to CAWSVLTEAFF.

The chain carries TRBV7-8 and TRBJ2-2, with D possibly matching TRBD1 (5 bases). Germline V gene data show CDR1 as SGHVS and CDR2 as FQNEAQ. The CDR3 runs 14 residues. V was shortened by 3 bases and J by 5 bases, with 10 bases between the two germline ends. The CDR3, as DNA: TGTGCCAGCAGCTTCCGCAGGGAAACCGGGGAGCTGTTTTTT. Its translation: CASSFRRETGELFF.

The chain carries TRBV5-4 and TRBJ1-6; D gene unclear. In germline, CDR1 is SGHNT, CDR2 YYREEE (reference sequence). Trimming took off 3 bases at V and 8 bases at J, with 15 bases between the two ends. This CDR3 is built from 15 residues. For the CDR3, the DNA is TGTGCCAGCAGCTCGGCGGGCAGGCGGGATTCACCCCTCCACTTT. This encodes CASSSAGRRDSPLHF.

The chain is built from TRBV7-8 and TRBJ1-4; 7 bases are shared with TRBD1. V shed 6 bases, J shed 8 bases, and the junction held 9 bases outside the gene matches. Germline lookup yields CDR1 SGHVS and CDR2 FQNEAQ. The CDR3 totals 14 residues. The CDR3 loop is CASSQDQGGEKLFF. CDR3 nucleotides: TGTGCCAGCAGTCAAGACCAGGGGGGCGAAAAACTGTTTTTT.

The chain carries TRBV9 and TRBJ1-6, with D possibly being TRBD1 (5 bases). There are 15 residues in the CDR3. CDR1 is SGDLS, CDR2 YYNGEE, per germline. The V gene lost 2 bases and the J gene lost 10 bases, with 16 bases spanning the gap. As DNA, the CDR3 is TGTGCCAGCAGCGTCCAGGGCGGGGCCTGCTCACCCCTCCACTTT. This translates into CASSVQGGACSPLHF. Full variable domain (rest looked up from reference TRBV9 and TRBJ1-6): DSGVTQTPKHLITATGQRVTLRCSPRSGDLSVYWYQQSLDQGLQFLIQYYNGEERAKGNILERFSAQQFPDLHSELNLSSLELGDSALYFCASSVQGGACSPLHFGNGTRLTVT.

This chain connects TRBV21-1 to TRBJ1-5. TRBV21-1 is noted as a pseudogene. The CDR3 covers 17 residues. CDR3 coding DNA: TGTGCCAGCAGCAAAGGCGAGAGCCGCCGGGGCAATCAGCCCCAGCATTTT. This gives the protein CASSKGESRRGNQPQHF.

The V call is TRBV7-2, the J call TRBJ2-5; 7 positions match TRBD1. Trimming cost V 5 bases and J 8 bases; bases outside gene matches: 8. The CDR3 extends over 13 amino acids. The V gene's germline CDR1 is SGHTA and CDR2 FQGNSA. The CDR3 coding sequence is TGTGCCAGCAGCCTGTTTACAGGGGACACCCAGTACTTC. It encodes CASSLFTGDTQYF.

In nucleotides, the CDR3 is TGTGCCTGGACCTCGGGACAGGGACTTTACGAGCAGTACTTC. Translating it yields CAWTSGQGLYEQYF. J is TRBJ2-7 and V is TRBV30, with 9 bases that match TRBD1. The CDR3 consists of 14 residues. Germline V gene sequence: CDR1 GTSNPN, CDR2 SVGIG (reference sequence). Trimming at V came to 4 bases and at J to 4 bases, leaving 8 bases not matched to a gene.

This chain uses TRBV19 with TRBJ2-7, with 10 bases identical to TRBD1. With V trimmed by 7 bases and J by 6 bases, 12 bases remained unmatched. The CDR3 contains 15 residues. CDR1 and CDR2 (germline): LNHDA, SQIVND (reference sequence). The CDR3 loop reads CASTPTGGRVTEQYF. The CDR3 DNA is TGTGCCAGTACCCCGACAGGGGGCCGAGTAACCGAGCAGTACTTC.

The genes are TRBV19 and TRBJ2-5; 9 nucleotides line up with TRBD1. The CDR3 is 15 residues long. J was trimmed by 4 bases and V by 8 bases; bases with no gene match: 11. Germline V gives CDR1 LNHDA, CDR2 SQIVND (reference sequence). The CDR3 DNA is TGTGCCAGTGACCAAGGGGGACAGGGTTCAGAGACCCAGTACTTC. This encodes CASDQGGQGSETQYF.

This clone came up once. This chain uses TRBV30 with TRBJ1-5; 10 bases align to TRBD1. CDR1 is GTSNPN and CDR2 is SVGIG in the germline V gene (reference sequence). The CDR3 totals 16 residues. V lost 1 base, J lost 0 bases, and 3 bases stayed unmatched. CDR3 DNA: TGTGCCTGGAGTGCGGACAGGGGGAATAGCAATCAGCCCCAGCATTTT. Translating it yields CAWSADRGNSNQPQHF.

CDR3 DNA sequence: TGCGCCAGCAGCCTCCCGGGACAAGTCTACGAGCAGTACTTC. This codes for CASSLPGQVYEQYF. The chain couples TRBV4-1 to TRBJ2-7; D perhaps matches TRBD1 (6 bases). There are 14 residues in the CDR3. Germline V CDR1 and CDR2: MGHRA, YSYEKL. Trimming removed 4 bases at V and 3 bases at J, with 13 bases between.

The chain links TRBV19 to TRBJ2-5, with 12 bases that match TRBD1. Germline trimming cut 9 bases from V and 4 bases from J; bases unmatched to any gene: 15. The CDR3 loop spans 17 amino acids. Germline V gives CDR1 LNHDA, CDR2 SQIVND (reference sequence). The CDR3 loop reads CASRPRDRGRRSETQYF. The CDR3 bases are TGTGCCAGCCGTCCCCGGGACAGGGGGCGCCGGTCAGAGACCCAGTACTTC.

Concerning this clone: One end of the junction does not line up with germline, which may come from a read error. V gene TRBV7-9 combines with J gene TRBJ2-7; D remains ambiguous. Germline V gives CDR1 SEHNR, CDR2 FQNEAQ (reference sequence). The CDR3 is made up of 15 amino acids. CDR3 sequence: CSSSPVGAYRYEQYF. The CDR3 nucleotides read TGTTCCAGCAGCCCTGTCGGAGCGTACCGCTACGAGCAGTACTTC.

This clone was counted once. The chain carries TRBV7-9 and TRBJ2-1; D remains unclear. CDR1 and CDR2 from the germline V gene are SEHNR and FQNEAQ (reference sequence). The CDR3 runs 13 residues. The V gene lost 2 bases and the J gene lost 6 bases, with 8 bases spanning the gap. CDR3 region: CASSLTGLNEQFF. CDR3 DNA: TGTGCCAGCAGCTTAACGGGTCTCAATGAGCAGTTCTTC.

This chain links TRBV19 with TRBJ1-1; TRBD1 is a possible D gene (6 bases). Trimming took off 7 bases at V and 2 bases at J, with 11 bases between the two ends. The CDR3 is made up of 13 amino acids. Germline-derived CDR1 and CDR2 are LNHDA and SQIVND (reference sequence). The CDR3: CASMGRGNTEAFF. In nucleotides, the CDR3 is TGTGCCAGTATGGGCAGGGGAAACACTGAAGCTTTCTTT.

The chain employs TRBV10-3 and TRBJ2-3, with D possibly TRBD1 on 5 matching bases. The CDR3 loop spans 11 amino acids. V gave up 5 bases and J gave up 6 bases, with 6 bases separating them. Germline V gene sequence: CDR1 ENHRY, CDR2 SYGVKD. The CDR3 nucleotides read TGTGCCATCAGTTACAGGGATACGCAGTATTTT. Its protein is CAISYRDTQYF.

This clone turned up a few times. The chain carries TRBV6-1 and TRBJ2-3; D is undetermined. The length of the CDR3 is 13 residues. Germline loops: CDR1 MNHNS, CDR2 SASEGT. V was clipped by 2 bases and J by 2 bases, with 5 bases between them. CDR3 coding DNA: TGTGCCAGCAGTGAAACCTACACAGATACGCAGTATTTT. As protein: CASSETYTDTQYF.

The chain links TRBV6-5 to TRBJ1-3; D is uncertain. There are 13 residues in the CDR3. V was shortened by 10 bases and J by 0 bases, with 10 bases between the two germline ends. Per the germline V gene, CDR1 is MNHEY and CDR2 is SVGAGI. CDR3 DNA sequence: TGTGCCACCGCTTCGAGCTCTGGAAACACCATATATTTT. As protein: CATASSSGNTIYF.

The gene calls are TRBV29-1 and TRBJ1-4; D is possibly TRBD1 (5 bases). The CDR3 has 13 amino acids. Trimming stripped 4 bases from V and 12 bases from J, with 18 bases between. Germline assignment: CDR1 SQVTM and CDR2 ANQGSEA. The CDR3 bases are TGCAGCGTTGTGGGCAGGGAAGGATTGGAACTGTTTTTT. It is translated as CSVVGREGLELFF. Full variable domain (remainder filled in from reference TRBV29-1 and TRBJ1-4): SAVISQKPSRDICQRGTSLTIQCQVDSQVTMMFWYRQQPGQSLTLIATANQGSEATYESGFVIDKFPISRPNLTFSTLTVSNMSPEDSSIYLCSVVGREGLELFFGSGTQLSVL.

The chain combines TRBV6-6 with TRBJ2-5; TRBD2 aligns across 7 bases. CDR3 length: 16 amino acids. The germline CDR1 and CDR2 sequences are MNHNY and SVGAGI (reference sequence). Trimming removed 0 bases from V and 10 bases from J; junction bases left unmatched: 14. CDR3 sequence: CASSYSSAGLQMVQYF. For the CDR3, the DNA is TGTGCCAGCAGTTACTCATCAGCGGGGCTCCAAATGGTCCAGTACTTC.

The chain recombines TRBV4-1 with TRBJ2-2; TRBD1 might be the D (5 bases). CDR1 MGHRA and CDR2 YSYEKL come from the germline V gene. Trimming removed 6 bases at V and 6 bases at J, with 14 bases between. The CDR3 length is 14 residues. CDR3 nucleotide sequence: TGCGCCAGCAGTCAACAAGGGGCGGCCGGGGAGCTGTTTTTT. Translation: CASSQQGAAGELFF.